This T cell receptor beta chain comes out of a study of CD8 T cells in Susac syndrome. For this clonotype: Its antigen remains unidentified.

Random hexamers were used to reverse transcribe the RNA input (0.5 to 1 ug). The method of amplification for TCR beta CDR3 was immunoSEQ multiplex PCR, covering 54 Vbeta and 13 Jbeta. Each CDR3 protein is one row after TCRdb ran MiXCR on the immunoSEQ multiplex PCR reads. Of some 110,000 distinct CDR3 sequences in the sample, under 96% were seen once. TEMRA cells were FACS-enriched, with CD8+ and CD4+ T cells isolated negatively. The CDR3 contains 14 residues. Germline CDR1 SQVTM, CDR2 ANQGSEA. Trimming took 2 bases from V and 0 from J, leaving 8 bases between them. Study findings and constraints: Clonal expansion was missing from Susac syndrome CD4+ T cell repertoires.

This receptor was identified in a human donor with Susac syndrome. The sequenced material came from CD4+ T cells from PBMCs. The chain joins TRBV29-1 to TRBJ2-1; tentatively, D is TRBD2 (5 bases). CDR3 region: CSVETRDSYNEQFF. The CDR3 coding sequence is TGCAGCGTTGAAACTAGGGACTCCTACAATGAGCAGTTCTTC.